This T cell receptor beta chain emerged from a study of T cell responses to AZD1222 COVID-19 vaccine (dated by TCRdb to the early 2020s). For the wider study: TCR sequencing covered roughly 230 trial participants: approximately 200 given two doses of AZD1222 and about 26 given two doses of MenACWY control vaccine. Trial participants were enrolled by age into 18-55, 56-69 and 70-plus year subgroups, with about 150, 28 and 57 TCR-sequenced participants respectively.

About this clone: No antigen is known for it. There are no base qualities to consult, and no much larger clone falls within one base.

The CDR3 regions of human TCRbeta chains were analyzed by immunosequencing. Regarding the original processing steps: TCRs in the repertoires were matched against a reference library of SARS-CoV-2-specific TCRs that had been generated with the MIRA antigen-specificity platform. Breadth was defined as the fraction of unique TCRs that were SARS-CoV-2-associated. Depth was defined as the fraction of total T cells that were SARS-CoV-2-associated. Using the MIRA data, every spike-specific TCR was mapped to the spike region that the TCR reacted to and assigned to either a CD4 or a CD8 class. Log10-transformed breadth and depth values were compared by one-way ANOVA with Sidak's multiple comparisons tests. As stored in TCRdb, this immuneACCESS dataset retains in-frame rearrangements with V and J assigned. A fraction of the clones does not appear; measured against another copy, unresolved V genes explain less than half of the discrepancy, and the remainder lacks a known reason. The V and J calls and clone size come from that table; D and trimming were worked out from the DNA. Here the sample has roughly 180,000 clones; about 90% occur a single time. Roughly 1.9% of the sample rests with the top ten.

Points the paper makes about the study in general: The vaccine-associated CD4 TCRs covered the entire spike protein, and the dominant responses fell in regions 160-218 and 743-854. After two AZD1222 doses, both the breadth and the depth of spike-specific TCRs were significantly higher than at day 0 and than in MenACWY recipients. Conclusions about previously exposed vaccinees are limited, since just five or six AZD1222 recipients were seropositive for SARS-CoV-2 at baseline. Because no day 14 peak-response samples were available, the repertoires could be characterized only after the peak T cell response. The 56-69-year group was small, and its depth increase did not reach significance, likely because of low power. Reportedly, close to half of the unique spike-specific TCRs recognized epitopes lying outside the regions that are mutated in the B.1.351 and B.1.1.7 variants. Most participants were white British and females outnumbered males, and the authors suggested that clonal diversity may have been underestimated.

The CDR3 numbers 13 residues from cysteine through phenylalanine. Only the CDR3 DNA is retained, 39 bases long and in frame from the first base. As encoded in the germline V gene, CDR1 is SNHLY while CDR2 is FYNNEI. The trim is 1 base for V and 4 bases for J, with a gap of 5 bases between the germline ends. In the paper's terms, the time point label means: about 28 days (+/-7) after the second vaccine dose. Because spike-specific TCR depth and breadth did not differ between the two schedules, AZD1222 recipients who got a second dose at roughly 4 weeks were pooled with those who got a second dose at roughly 12 weeks. Vaccinee samples came from UK trials COV001 and COV002, including a single-blind randomized controlled phase 2/3 trial of AZD1222 (ChAdOx1 nCoV-19) in healthy adults. For TCRbeta chain sequencing, PBMC samples from trial participants were taken at day 0 and at day 28 after the second dose.

The V gene is TRBV2 and the J gene is TRBJ2-1; the D gene identity is not certain. Source: peripheral blood, taken 28 days after the second AZD1222 dose. The source is an adult who received the AZD1222 COVID-19 vaccine. The CDR3 reads as follows: CASSEVSYNEQFF. The nucleotide sequence reads as follows: TGTGCCAGCAGTGAAGTATCTTACAATGAGCAGTTCTTC.